This passage covers 26 T cell receptor beta chains from one sample sequenced in a study of memory CD4+ T cells and cytomegalovirus serostatus. Sequencing used immunoSEQ multiplex PCR; TCRdb keeps in-frame clones, though not all of them. The repertoire holds some 40,000 clones, with roughly 85% as singletons. Single viable CD3+CD4+CD8-CD45RO+ cells were sorted as the memory CD4+ T cells. What was sequenced was memory CD4+ T cells from blood. These receptors came from an adult in good health and CMV-seropositive.

This clone was counted between two and nine times. V and J are TRBV2 and TRBJ1-6; D is uncertain. With 4 bases removed from V and 0 bases from J, the gap between germline ends came to 7 bases. There are 15 residues in the CDR3. Per germline, CDR1 SNHLY and CDR2 FYNNEI. CDR3 in amino acids: CASSARSSYNSPLHF. The CDR3 region has the DNA TGTGCCAGCAGTGCTAGGAGCTCCTATAATTCACCCCTCCACTTT. Full variable domain (remainder filled in from reference TRBV2 and TRBJ1-6): EPEVTQTPSHQVTQMGQEVILRCVPISNHLYFYWYRQILGQKVEFLVSFYNNEISEKSEIFDDQFSVERPDGSNFTLKIRSTKLEDSAMYFCASSARSSYNSPLHFGNGTRLTVT.

The chain recombines TRBV9 with TRBJ1-2, with 7 bases that match TRBD1. The CDR3 spans 15 residues. Trimming took 4 bases from V and 2 from J; bases not matched to a gene: 8. Germline CDR1 reads SGDLS; CDR2 reads YYNGEE. The CDR3 sequence is CASSKGTVNNYGYTF. CDR3 bases: TGTGCCAGCAGCAAAGGGACAGTGAACAACTATGGCTACACCTTC.

The chain combines TRBV11-3 with TRBJ2-3, with D possibly TRBD2 on 6 matching bases. CDR3 length: 14 amino acids. Germline assignment: CDR1 SGHNT and CDR2 YENEEA. Trimming took 4 bases from V and 11 from J, leaving 19 bases between them. The CDR3 is CASSSGPSIGGQYF. DNA of the CDR3: TGTGCCAGCAGCTCCGGACCTTCTATCGGGGGGCAGTATTTT.

V and J are TRBV18 and TRBJ2-5; no definite D call. This CDR3 comprises 14 residues. CDR1 KGHSH and CDR2 LQKENI come from the germline V gene. The V gene lost 3 bases and the J gene lost 2 bases, with 10 bases spanning the gap. The CDR3 nucleotides read TGTGCCAGCTCACCTACCAGTAAACAAGAGACCCAGTACTTC. Its protein product is CASSPTSKQETQYF.

V is TRBV7-3 and J is TRBJ2-1, with D tentatively TRBD1 or TRBD2 (5 bases each). CDR1 and CDR2 (germline): SGHTA, FQGTGA. Deletions cut 5 bases from V and 4 bases from J, with 12 bases between. The CDR3 has 14 residues. Written as DNA, the CDR3 is TGTGCCAGCAGCGACCGTGGGGGTTACAATGAGCAGTTCTTC. Translated, it gives CASSDRGGYNEQFF.

The chain combines TRBV5-1 with TRBJ1-1, with D maybe TRBD1 (6 bases). CDR1 is SGHRS and CDR2 is YFSETQ in the germline V gene. The CDR3 runs 14 residues. The V end lost 4 bases, the J end lost 7 bases, and 17 bases lay between the germline ends. CDR3 DNA: TGCGCCAGCAGCCCGGGGGCAGGGTCGCGTGAAGCTTTCTTT. This sequence encodes CASSPGAGSREAFF.

The chain links TRBV2 to TRBJ1-3; the D is unclear. Trimming stripped 2 bases from V and 4 bases from J, with 12 bases between. Germline CDR1 and CDR2: SNHLY and FYNNEI. The CDR3 spans 15 residues. CDR3 in DNA: TGTGCCAGCAGTGAACAGGACTATGAAGGAAACACCATATATTTT. Encoded protein: CASSEQDYEGNTIYF.

This chain connects TRBV10-3 to TRBJ2-5; tentative D call: TRBD1 (7 bases). Germline V lookup: CDR1 ENHRY, CDR2 SYGVKD. The CDR3 consists of 13 residues. The V end was cut by 10 bases, the J end by 2 bases, with 14 bases between. The CDR3 DNA sequence: TGTGCCACGGGAGCAGGGGGACAAGAGACCCAGTACTTC. Residues: CATGAGGQETQYF.

The V gene is TRBV7-3, the J gene TRBJ2-1; D may be TRBD1 or TRBD2 (5 bases each). V shed 4 bases and J shed 10 bases, with 20 bases lying between them. CDR3 length: 15 residues. CDR1 SGHTA and CDR2 FQGTGA come from the germline V gene. The CDR3 loop is CASSSSGGLGVEQFF. CDR3 bases: TGTGCCAGCAGCTCAAGTGGGGGTTTGGGGGTCGAGCAGTTCTTC.

This clone was counted once. This sequence joins TRBV27 and TRBJ2-7, with 8 positions matching TRBD2. V dropped 6 bases and J dropped 3; count of bases not matched to a gene: 13. The CDR3 covers 16 residues. The germline CDR1 and CDR2 sequences are MNHEY and SMNVEV (reference sequence). The CDR3 nucleotides are TGTGCCAGCAGCCCACGGGGGGGCGGGGGAAACTACGAGCAGTACTTC. Translated, it gives CASSPRGGGGNYEQYF.

This clone was recorded a few times. The DNA for the CDR3 is TGTGCCAGCAGTGTACTAGCGGGGAGCACAGATACGCAGTATTTT. This gives the protein CASSVLAGSTDTQYF. The chain uses TRBV2 and TRBJ2-3, with 10 bases matching TRBD2. Trimming cost V 4 bases and J 0 bases; bases outside gene matches: 1. This CDR3 contains 15 residues. Per germline, CDR1 SNHLY and CDR2 FYNNEI.

This rearrangement joins TRBV4-2 to TRBJ1-4, with D unresolved. Deletions cut 0 bases from V and 3 bases from J, with 11 bases between. Germline-derived CDR1 and CDR2 are LGHNA and YNFKEQ. The CDR3 runs 16 residues. CDR3 sequence (DNA): TGTGCCAGCAGCCAAGAGGGTGGTTTTCCTAATGAAAAACTGTTTTTT. The encoded protein is CASSQEGGFPNEKLFF.

V gene TRBV15 combines with J gene TRBJ2-7, with unresolved D. Trimming removed 0 bases at V and 0 bases at J, with 9 bases between. CDR3 length equals 15 residues. Germline V gene sequence: CDR1 LNHNV, CDR2 YYDKDF (reference sequence). The DNA for the CDR3 is TGTGCCACCAGCAGAGATGGTGGCCTCTCCTACGAGCAGTACTTC. It specifies CATSRDGGLSYEQYF. The complete variable domain, with remaining parts taken from reference TRBV15 and TRBJ2-7, reads DAMVIQNPRYQVTQFGKPVTLSCSQTLNHNVMYWYQQKSSQAPKLLFHYYDKDFNNEADTPDNFQSRRPNTSFCFLDIRSPGLGDTAMYLCATSRDGGLSYEQYFGPGTRLTVT.

V and J are TRBV6-1 and TRBJ1-5, with D hard to call. Trimming shortened V by 4 bases and J by 0 bases, and 4 bases separated the two germline ends. The germline gives CDR1 MNHNS, CDR2 SASEGT. This CDR3 is 13 amino acids long. The CDR3 DNA reads TGTGCCAGCAGTGTTTATAGCAATCAGCCCCAGCATTTT. Translated: CASSVYSNQPQHF.

The chain has TRBV9 and TRBJ1-2; D is ambiguous. The germline V and J ends were trimmed by 2 bases and 0 bases, with 2 bases remaining between them. The germline gives CDR1 SGDLS, CDR2 YYNGEE. The CDR3 sequence is 12 residues long. CDR3 bases: TGTGCCAGCAGCGTTTCTAACTATGGCTACACCTTC. Translated: CASSVSNYGYTF.

This sequence joins TRBV7-2 and TRBJ2-1; 10 bases are shared with TRBD2. Trimming removed 4 bases from V and 4 bases from J; junction bases left unmatched: 4. The CDR3 runs 15 residues. Looked up from germline, CDR1 is SGHTA and CDR2 is FQGNSA. The CDR3 loop is CASSSTSGQYNEQFF. DNA for the CDR3: TGTGCCAGCAGCTCGACTAGCGGGCAATACAATGAGCAGTTCTTC.

The CDR3 DNA reads as TGTGCCAGCAGCCTGTTTGGCGGACGTAACTATGGCTACACCTTC. Its translation is CASSLFGGRNYGYTF. The chain employs TRBV7-9 and TRBJ1-2; D is unresolved. V was pared by 5 bases and J by 1 base, with 14 bases between. There are 15 residues in the CDR3. Germline V gives CDR1 SEHNR, CDR2 FQNEAQ (reference sequence).

This chain joins TRBV11-2 and TRBJ2-1, with a weak D call TRBD1 (5 bases). Looked up from germline, CDR1 is SGHAT and CDR2 is FQNNGV. The CDR3 consists of 14 residues. Between the trimmed V and J ends, which lost 3 bases and 2 bases, there was a span of 8 bases. CDR3 region: CASSFGAPYNEQFF. The CDR3 region has the DNA TGTGCCAGCAGCTTTGGGGCCCCCTACAATGAGCAGTTCTTC.

The V call is TRBV19, the J call TRBJ1-3; no firm D call. The V end lost 1 base, the J end lost 4 bases, and 11 bases lay between the germline ends. Germline-derived CDR1 and CDR2 are LNHDA and SQIVND (reference sequence). This CDR3 spans 15 amino acids. CDR3 sequence (DNA): TGTGCCAGTAGTATAGCATATATCCTCGGAAACACCATATATTTT. This sequence encodes CASSIAYILGNTIYF.

CDR3 bases: TGTGCCAGCAGCCCAGGGACTAGCGTTATTGAGCAGTTCTTC. This translates into CASSPGTSVIEQFF. The chain is built from TRBV7-3 and TRBJ2-1, with TRBD2 identical over 10 bases. V shed 5 bases, J shed 9 bases, and the junction held 7 bases outside the gene matches. The CDR3 is 14 amino acids. Germline V gene data show CDR1 as SGHTA and CDR2 as FQGTGA.

The J gene is TRBJ2-7, the V gene TRBV9; D remains ambiguous. Trimming cost V 0 bases and J 1 base, with 8 bases left between them. The CDR3 is 14 residues long. Germline loops: CDR1 SGDLS, CDR2 YYNGEE. CDR3 DNA sequence: TGTGCCAGCAGCGTAGGGGTCAATTCCTACGAGCAGTACTTC. Translation gives CASSVGVNSYEQYF. Together with reference TRBV9 and TRBJ2-7, the CDR3 gives the full variable domain: DSGVTQTPKHLITATGQRVTLRCSPRSGDLSVYWYQQSLDQGLQFLIQYYNGEERAKGNILERFSAQQFPDLHSELNLSSLELGDSALYFCASSVGVNSYEQYFGPGTRLTVT.

This chain links TRBV4-3 with TRBJ2-1, with D tentatively TRBD2 (5 bases). Looked up from germline, CDR1 is LGHNA and CDR2 is YSLEER. With 1 base removed from V and 5 bases from J, the gap between germline ends came to 9 bases. There are 14 residues in the CDR3. The CDR3 bases are TGCGCCAGCAGCCAAGCTGGGAGAAACAATGAGCAGTTCTTC. It translates to CASSQAGRNNEQFF.

V gene TRBV7-9 combines with J gene TRBJ1-6; D unresolved. This CDR3 contains 12 residues. CDR1 is SEHNR, CDR2 FQNEAQ, per germline (reference sequence). Trimming shortened V by 4 bases and J by 13 bases, and 11 bases separated the two germline ends. The CDR3 protein is CASSSGSLPLHF. As DNA, the CDR3 is TGTGCCAGCAGCTCTGGATCTCTCCCCCTCCACTTT.

The CDR3 is CASSLWTGGFTEAFF. DNA of the CDR3: TGTGCCAGTAGTCTCTGGACAGGGGGTTTCACTGAAGCTTTCTTT. The chain uses TRBV19 and TRBJ1-1, with 10 positions matching TRBD1. The CDR3 totals 15 residues. Per germline, CDR1 LNHDA and CDR2 SQIVND (reference sequence). With V trimmed by 5 bases and J by 4 bases, 7 bases remained unmatched.

The chain joins TRBV19 to TRBJ2-6; no firm D call. Germline V gene data show CDR1 as LNHDA and CDR2 as SQIVND (reference sequence). With 3 bases removed from V and 4 bases from J, the gap between germline ends came to 4 bases. There are 13 residues in the CDR3. The CDR3 sequence: CASSIAGANVLTF. The CDR3 DNA reads as TGTGCCAGTAGTATCGCCGGGGCCAACGTCCTGACTTTC.

The chain recombines TRBV7-6 with TRBJ2-7; tentative D call: TRBD2 (6 bases). The CDR3 covers 14 residues. Trimming took off 7 bases at V and 3 bases at J, with 16 bases between the two ends. Per the germline V gene, CDR1 is SGHVS and CDR2 is FNYEAQ. The CDR3 DNA sequence: TGTGCCAGCACCCCGGGACTCCAAATCTACGAGCAGTACTTC. This encodes CASTPGLQIYEQYF.